This T cell receptor beta chain was observed in a study of T-cell memory formation after mild COVID-19. Study-level information: Largely, TCR clusters stayed within a single donor. The study, taken as a whole, reports: Prior to infection, memory already included some responding clones, suggesting cross-reactive memory joined.

TCRdb recomputed calls from the 5' RACE reads with MiXCR, one row per CDR3 protein. Of some 290,000 distinct CDR3 sequences listed, about 16% are singletons. About this clonotype itself: As yet, its antigen is unknown.

The CDR3 totals 13 residues. The germline CDR1 and CDR2 sequences are SEHNR and FQNEAQ (reference sequence). Trimming stripped 6 bases from V and 1 base from J, with 9 bases between. The sequencing input was PBMCs or a T cell subset sorted from them (not recorded which). The chain employs TRBV7-9 and TRBJ1-1; the D is unclear. The source is a man between 18 and 29 years old who had mild COVID-19 (a few samples of this study predate the infection). Cell type and time point are not known. CDR3 nucleotides: TGTGCCAGCAGTTCAACACCGAACACTGAAGCTTTCTTT. Its protein is CASSSTPNTEAFF.